The rows below give T cell receptor beta chains drawn from one sample of a study of blood T cell repertoires in COVID-19. Assay used: immunoSEQ multiplex PCR; TCRdb lists only in-frame clones, some missing. The sample shows over 250,000 clones, roughly 87% of them seen only once. The sample comprised PBMCs or T cells enriched from blood (not recorded which). These receptors were obtained from a woman aged 30 to 39 who had recovered from COVID-19. CDR3s include the opening cysteine and the closing phenylalanine or tryptophan. D genes are given only for firm matches. Size values are once, few and many counts, or a class for expanded clones, and some rows have none.

cdr3_nt cdr3_aa clone_size j_call v_call d_call
TGCGCCAGCAGCCAAGGGCTAGCGGGGGGTGCAGATACGCAGTATTTT CASSQGLAGGADTQYF NA TRBJ2-3 TRBV4-3 TRBD2
TGCAGCGCAGGGGATGAAAAACTGTTTTTT CSAGDEKLFF few TRBJ1-4 TRBV29-1 NA
TGCGCCAGCAGCTGGGACAGGGCGCCAAACTATGGCTACACCTTC CASSWDRAPNYGYTF NA TRBJ1-2 TRBV5-1 TRBD1
TGTGCCAGCAGGGGGACAGGGGGAAACACCATATATTTT CASRGTGGNTIYF NA TRBJ1-3 TRBV2 TRBD1
TGTGCCAGCAGAACTAGCGGGGGGGCGCCTGAGCAGTTCTTC CASRTSGGAPEQFF NA TRBJ2-1 TRBV27 TRBD2
TGTGCCAGCAGGTCCGGGGGTATCCAAGAGACCCAGTACTTC CASRSGGIQETQYF NA TRBJ2-5 TRBV28 NA
TGTGCCAGCAGCTTAGGAGGTATTGATGGCTACACCTTC CASSLGGIDGYTF NA TRBJ1-2 TRBV7-2 NA
TGCGCCAGCAGCCTCGGGACAGGGGGTGATACGCAGTATTTT CASSLGTGGDTQYF NA TRBJ2-3 TRBV4-3 TRBD1
TGTGCCTGGAGGGGTACCGGGACAGGATCCAATGAGCAGTTCTTC CAWRGTGTGSNEQFF NA TRBJ2-1 TRBV30 TRBD1
TGTGCCAGCAGCCAAGATAAAGGGACTAGCGGGGAGACCCAGTACTTC CASSQDKGTSGETQYF NA TRBJ2-5 TRBV4-2 TRBD2
TGTGCCAGCAGAACGACCAAGAGGACACCAAAAGTTTATCAGCCCCAGCATTTT CASRTTKRTPKVYQPQHF NA TRBJ1-5 TRBV27 NA
TGTGCCAGCCTAGGCTTCGCGAACACTGAAGCTTTCTTT CASLGFANTEAFF NA TRBJ1-1 TRBV7-9 NA
TGTGCCAGCAGCTTAGGACAGCCGCATGGCTACACCTTC CASSLGQPHGYTF NA TRBJ1-2 TRBV7-8 NA
TGTGCCAGCAGCTTAGCCCGGACAAGCTATGGCTACACCTTC CASSLARTSYGYTF NA TRBJ1-2 TRBV7-8 NA
TGTGCCAGCAGCGGGGGGGGCCAACCCCTCCACTTT CASSGGGQPLHF NA TRBJ1-6 TRBV9 NA
TGTGCCACCAGTGACCCCGGACAGGGGAATCAGCCCCAGCATTTT CATSDPGQGNQPQHF NA TRBJ1-5 TRBV24-1 TRBD1
TGTGCCAGCAGTCGGGCAGGGACAAATTCACCCCTCCACTTT CASSRAGTNSPLHF NA TRBJ1-6 TRBV6-5 NA
TGTGCCAGCGGGGAGAACACAGATACGCAGTATTTT CASGENTDTQYF NA TRBJ2-3 TRBV27 NA
TGTGCCAGCAGCAATAGCGCCTCCGGGGACAATGAGCAGTTCTTC CASSNSASGDNEQFF NA TRBJ2-1 TRBV28 NA
TGTGCCAGCAGTTTTTTAGGGGGCTATGGCTACACCTTC CASSFLGGYGYTF NA TRBJ1-2 TRBV28 NA
TGTGCCAGCAGCCAAGATCCAGGGCCGGGCTATGGCTACACCTTC CASSQDPGPGYGYTF NA TRBJ1-2 TRBV14 NA
TGTGCCAGCCTCGGGATTGTCATCGGGAGCTCCTACGAGCAGTACTTC CASLGIVIGSSYEQYF NA TRBJ2-7 TRBV28 NA
TGTGCCAGCAGTCCCGGCGGGGGGACAGGGGACTCACCCCTCCACTTT CASSPGGGTGDSPLHF NA TRBJ1-6 TRBV2 TRBD1
TGTGCCAGCAACCCCCGGGTCAACGGCCAGACTGAAGCTTTCTTT CASNPRVNGQTEAFF NA TRBJ1-1 TRBV6-5 NA
TGCGCCAGCAGCCAAGGACAGCGGGCCCGCTACGAGCAGTACTTC CASSQGQRARYEQYF NA TRBJ2-7 TRBV4-1 NA
TGTGCCAGTAGTTTCCAGGGGGCTGGCGGAAACACCATATATTTT CASSFQGAGGNTIYF once TRBJ1-3 TRBV19 TRBD1
TGTGCCAGCAGCCAAGTCTCCGTCCCCGGGGAGCTGTTTTTT CASSQVSVPGELFF once TRBJ2-2 TRBV14 NA
TGTGCCAGCAGCTTTAGGACAGAGCTTTTTTATGGCTACACCTTC CASSFRTELFYGYTF NA TRBJ1-2 TRBV7-9 NA
TGTGCCAGCAGCTTAGGTCTCAGGGTCAATGAGCAGTTCTTC CASSLGLRVNEQFF NA TRBJ2-1 TRBV11-3 NA
TGTGCCAGCGGGGGGGCGACGGGGCCTAATTCACCCCTCCACTTT CASGGATGPNSPLHF NA TRBJ1-6 TRBV5-4 NA
TGTGCCAGCAGTTCACTATACAATGAGCAGTTCTTC CASSSLYNEQFF NA TRBJ2-1 TRBV6-2/TRBV6-3 NA
TGTGCCAGCAACGGACTAGCGGGAGGGGATGAGCAGTTCTTC CASNGLAGGDEQFF NA TRBJ2-1 TRBV7-9 TRBD2
TGTGCCAGCTCACCACCCCGGGACAGGGGACCAGACACTGAAGCTTTCTTT CASSPPRDRGPDTEAFF NA TRBJ1-1 TRBV18 TRBD1
TGTGCCAGCAGTTTATCCCCGACAGTGGTCAATGAGCAGTTCTTC CASSLSPTVVNEQFF NA TRBJ2-1 TRBV27 NA
TGTGCCAGCACCCTCCAACATGACAGGCCGGGGGATACGCAGTATTTT CASTLQHDRPGDTQYF NA TRBJ2-3 TRBV27 NA
TGTGCCAGCAGCAGGGAGGGGTCTCGGAACACTGAAGCTTTCTTT CASSREGSRNTEAFF NA TRBJ1-1 TRBV25-1 NA
TGTGCCAGCTCACCCGCCGGAGGACTAGCCAAAAACATTCAGTACTTC CASSPAGGLAKNIQYF NA TRBJ2-4 TRBV18 NA
TGCGCCAGCAGCCAAGATCTTAGGGGGCTAGCGGGCCTCGCTTGCTACGAGCAGTACTTC CASSQDLRGLAGLACYEQYF once TRBJ2-7 TRBV4-1 NA
TGCGCCAGCAGCCAAGGGGGGGGGTTAGGGCAGTTCTTC CASSQGGGLGQFF NA TRBJ2-1 TRBV4-1 TRBD2